Reported below is one T cell receptor beta chain. All CD4+ cells other than CD45RA+CCR7+CD95- naive cells were sorted as memory, over 98% pure. Positive selection with CD4 and CD14 microbeads isolated CD4+ T cells and monocytes. V was pared by 8 bases and J by 3 bases, with 10 bases between. The CDR3 is 12 residues long. The germline CDR1 and CDR2 sequences are MNHNS and SASEGT. Ex vivo total memory CD4+ samples were deeply sequenced, detecting one cell in 200,000. Generated by immunoSEQ multiplex PCR, the TCRdb table keeps only in-frame clones and is missing some. The sample shows 27,000 or so clones, approximately 81% of them seen only once. These data originate in a study of human CD4 T cells and Enterobacteriaceae.

The sequencing input was memory CD4+ T cells from blood. The receptor's source is a human donor in good health. The genes are TRBV6-1 and TRBJ1-2; D may be TRBD1 (5 bases). DNA of the CDR3: TGTGCCAGCCAGGACACCTACTATGGCTACACCTTC. This sequence encodes CASQDTYYGYTF.